This T cell receptor (beta chain) was identified during a study of blood T cell repertoires in COVID-19. Turning to the study itself: T cells, B-cell-depleted T cells, or PBMCs provided the cDNA or gDNA that served as material.

Between the trimmed V and J ends, which lost 7 bases and 3 bases, there was a span of 15 bases. The CDR3 loop spans 15 amino acids. Germline CDR1 SNHLY, CDR2 FYNNEI. Produced via immunoSEQ multiplex PCR; TCRdb's table is partial and in-frame only. The repertoire holds 90,000 to 120,000 clones, with about 91% as singletons. This sequence was found in a man in his forties or fifties with active or convalescent COVID-19. The V and J genes are TRBV2 and TRBJ2-2, with D possibly matching TRBD2 (6 bases). What was sequenced was peripheral blood. The CDR3 sequence is CASTARDSYTGELFF. CDR3 nucleotides: TGTGCCAGCACCGCTAGGGACTCCTACACCGGGGAGCTGTTTTTT.